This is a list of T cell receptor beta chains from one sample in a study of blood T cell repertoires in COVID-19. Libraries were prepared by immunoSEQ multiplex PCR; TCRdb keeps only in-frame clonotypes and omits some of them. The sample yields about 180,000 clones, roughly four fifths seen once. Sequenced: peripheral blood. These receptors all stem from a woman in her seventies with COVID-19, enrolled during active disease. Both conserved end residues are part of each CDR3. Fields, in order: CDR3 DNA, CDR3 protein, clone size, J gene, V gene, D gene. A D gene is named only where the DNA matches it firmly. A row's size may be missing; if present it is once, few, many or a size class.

cdr3_nt: TGTGCCAGCAGCCAAACAACAGAGAACACCGGGGAGCTGTTTTTT; cdr3_aa: CASSQTTENTGELFF; clone_size: .; j_call: TRBJ2-2; v_call: TRBV4-2; d_call: .
cdr3_nt: TGTGCCAGCAGCTCCCTAGGGGCTAGCGGGAGTTACTCCGAGCAGTACTTC; cdr3_aa: CASSSLGASGSYSEQYF; clone_size: .; j_call: TRBJ2-7; v_call: TRBV11-2; d_call: TRBD2
cdr3_nt: TGTGCCAGTAGTATAACTCTGACAGGGGGCGGTTATCAGCCCCAGCATTTT; cdr3_aa: CASSITLTGGGYQPQHF; clone_size: .; j_call: TRBJ1-5; v_call: TRBV19; d_call: TRBD1
cdr3_nt: TGTGCCAGCAGCTCACAGGGGGACGCGCAGTATTTT; cdr3_aa: CASSSQGDAQYF; clone_size: .; j_call: TRBJ2-3; v_call: TRBV3-1/TRBV3-2; d_call: TRBD1
cdr3_nt: TGCGCCAGCTGCCGACAGAACGGCGACGAGCAGTACTTC; cdr3_aa: CASCRQNGDEQYF; clone_size: few; j_call: TRBJ2-7; v_call: TRBV10-1; d_call: .
cdr3_nt: TGTGCCAGCGGACTAGCGGGAACAGATACGCAGTATTTT; cdr3_aa: CASGLAGTDTQYF; clone_size: once; j_call: TRBJ2-3; v_call: TRBV12-3/TRBV12-4; d_call: TRBD2
cdr3_nt: TGTGCCAGTAGTATCAGGACAGGGGCGAACACCGGGGAGCTGTTTTTT; cdr3_aa: CASSIRTGANTGELFF; clone_size: .; j_call: TRBJ2-2; v_call: TRBV19; d_call: TRBD1
cdr3_nt: TGCGCCAGCAGCGAGCTGGTGGCGGATGGCTACACCTTC; cdr3_aa: CASSELVADGYTF; clone_size: .; j_call: TRBJ1-2; v_call: TRBV4-3; d_call: .
cdr3_nt: TGTGCCAGCAGCCAAGATTGGGGGGACACAGATACGCAGTATTTT; cdr3_aa: CASSQDWGDTDTQYF; clone_size: .; j_call: TRBJ2-3; v_call: TRBV3-1/TRBV3-2; d_call: .
cdr3_nt: TGTGCCAGCAGTGGGGAGGGCGAAGGCTATGGCTACACCTTC; cdr3_aa: CASSGEGEGYGYTF; clone_size: .; j_call: TRBJ1-2; v_call: TRBV28; d_call: .
cdr3_nt: TGTGCCAGCGCCGAGGCCGGACTAGATTGGGATACGCAGTATTTT; cdr3_aa: CASAEAGLDWDTQYF; clone_size: .; j_call: TRBJ2-3; v_call: TRBV25-1; d_call: TRBD2
cdr3_nt: TGTGCCAGCAGCCCTTTGGGCGGTAGGGGGACAGGGGCCTATGAGCAGTTCTTC; cdr3_aa: CASSPLGGRGTGAYEQFF; clone_size: .; j_call: TRBJ2-1; v_call: TRBV28; d_call: TRBD1
cdr3_nt: TGCGCCAGCAGCTTCGAAGGACAATTTAGAGGCTATGGCTACACCTTC; cdr3_aa: CASSFEGQFRGYGYTF; clone_size: .; j_call: TRBJ1-2; v_call: TRBV5-1; d_call: .
cdr3_nt: TGTGCCAGCACAGACAGGGGACGGGACTATGGCTACACCTTC; cdr3_aa: CASTDRGRDYGYTF; clone_size: .; j_call: TRBJ1-2; v_call: TRBV5-4; d_call: TRBD1
cdr3_nt: TGCGCCAGCAGCCAAGGGGTACTAGCGGATACGCAGTATTTT; cdr3_aa: CASSQGVLADTQYF; clone_size: .; j_call: TRBJ2-3; v_call: TRBV4-3; d_call: TRBD2
cdr3_nt: TGTGCCAGCAGTGAAGCGGGCAGTCGGAATTCACCCCTCCACTTT; cdr3_aa: CASSEAGSRNSPLHF; clone_size: .; j_call: TRBJ1-6; v_call: TRBV6-1; d_call: .
cdr3_nt: TGTGCCATCAGGACATCGACAGGCAGCACAGATACGCAGTATTTT; cdr3_aa: CAIRTSTGSTDTQYF; clone_size: .; j_call: TRBJ2-3; v_call: TRBV10-3; d_call: .
cdr3_nt: TGTGCCAGCAGCGTTGGGGGCACGACCCTTCTCCCCGGGGAGCTGTTTTTT; cdr3_aa: CASSVGGTTLLPGELFF; clone_size: .; j_call: TRBJ2-2; v_call: TRBV9; d_call: .
cdr3_nt: TGCGCCAGCTTACTAGTGTCAAAGAATGAGCAGTTCTTC; cdr3_aa: CASLLVSKNEQFF; clone_size: .; j_call: TRBJ2-1; v_call: TRBV10-1; d_call: .
cdr3_nt: TGTGCCAGCTCACCACCCCGAACTAGCAGCTCAATCAAGGAGACCCAGTACTTC; cdr3_aa: CASSPPRTSSSIKETQYF; clone_size: .; j_call: TRBJ2-5; v_call: TRBV18; d_call: .
cdr3_nt: TGTGCCAGCAGCAAGCACACGGGGAACACTGAAGCTTTCTTT; cdr3_aa: CASSKHTGNTEAFF; clone_size: once; j_call: TRBJ1-1; v_call: TRBV7-9; d_call: .